These T cell receptor beta chains were read from a single sample in a study of graft-versus-host responses after intestinal transplantation. No antigens are known for them. Sequencing used immunoSEQ multiplex PCR; TCRdb keeps in-frame clones, though not all of them. The data show 80,000 to 100,000 clones, roughly 90% seen once. Source: unstimulated CD4+ T cells sorted from spleen or lymph node cells, taken before intestinal transplant. These receptors came from a human donor who received an intestinal transplant. CDR3s include the opening cysteine and the closing phenylalanine or tryptophan.

TRBV11-3 | CASSPGTGQAFF
TRBV6-1 | CASSEVGTSIYEQYF
TRBV27 | CASSFPSGAPGEQYF
TRBV2 | CASKVGLAGNTGELFF
TRBV27 | CASSTGTTSTDTQYF
TRBV7-7 | CASSPIAGGPSFSYNEQFF
TRBV12-5 | CASGFMVRAVNSNQPQHF
TRBV30 | CAWNRGLYTGELFF
TRBV15 | CATSRALIQGKGKGNQPQHF
TRBV4-1 | CASSTRDSLPNYGYTF
TRBV5-1 | CASRLVTGGITPLHF
TRBV2 | CASSEDRGGDGVSEKLFF
TRBV6-1 | CASRTYRGSSTEAFF
TRBV19 | CASTRDRGGGYTF
TRBV6-1 | CASSLDRVHSPLHF
TRBV29-1 | CSVVPSPDTQYF
TRBV30 | CAWSVRGTKNNEQFF
TRBV14 | CASSHGVGNEQFF
TRBV4-1 | CASSQWGVISNTEAFF
TRBV28 | CASSSTTYRLPYEQYF
TRBV7-2 | CASSTRWNPSYEQYF
TRBV5-1 | CASSLVVATYEQYF
TRBV5-1 | CASSLGGGRAAGANVLTF
TRBV7-6 | CASSLQYARLNSPLHF
TRBV29-1 | CSVRSGVVLDTQYF
TRBV5-4 | CASSLAGGGNNEQFF
TRBV6-1 | CASSEVTGPGNTIYF
TRBV15 | CATSREGSRRNQPQHF
TRBV7-9 | CASSPRTGDEQFF
TRBV5-5 | CASSLTGGAVYGYTF
TRBV10-1 | CASSPALVFQAGELFF
TRBV7-9 | CASSLTDSGINGYEQYF
TRBV11-3 | CASSSDRGLYEQYF
TRBV5-1 | CASSRDREYEAFF
TRBV5-1 | CASSLTRYEQYF
TRBV9 | CASSLQSGGKDTQYF
TRBV6-1 | CASREGQGIQPQHF
TRBV29-1 | CSVGPRGRVYEQYF
TRBV7-9 | CASSLGGVSYEQYF
TRBV11-2 | CASSLQDSRGYTF
TRBV19 | CASSTGQSYEQYF
TRBV9 | CASSKQGTNSPLHF
TRBV27 | CASSFLGDTGELFF
TRBV6-5 | CASSRLAGGYEQYF
TRBV6-6 | CASSPQTGGSGYTF
TRBV6-5 | CASSYGGGGQETQYF
TRBV10-3 | CAIRGGDTQYF
TRBV5-1 | CASSGDRGSGSGETQYF
TRBV7-9 | CATQEREGRAEAFF
TRBV5-4 | CASSLGTEPGEAFF
TRBV7-9 | CASSSWTGNYEQYF